This T cell receptor beta chain was observed in a study of blood T cell repertoires in COVID-19. Study-level background: Spain, Italy and the United States supplied samples that represented acute and convalescent COVID-19.

As handled by the study authors: Cell counts per sample came from amplifying reference gene primers. Clones were sequenced by immunoSEQ multiplex PCR, and TCRdb holds only the in-frame ones, with some missing. The V and J calls and clone size are taken from that table; D and trimming were inferred from the DNA. The top ten clones hold roughly 5% of a sample with approximately 190,000 clones, roughly 80% of them seen once. V lost 2 bases, J lost 0 bases, and 21 bases lay in between. The CDR3 spans 19 residues. The sequence was obtained from a woman aged 25 to 45 with acute or convalescent COVID-19. The sequencing sample was made of peripheral blood. The V call is TRBV5-3, the J call TRBJ2-4; D may be TRBD2 (6 bases). TRBV5-3 is treated as an ORF (open reading frame) with a function not yet certain. Here the CDR3 DNA reads TGTGCCAGAAGCTTCCCGGCCCGGGTTAGCGGATTAGCCAAAAACATTCAGTACTTC. Protein product: CARSFPARVSGLAKNIQYF.